This T cell receptor (beta chain) originates from a study of T cell responses to AZD1222 COVID-19 vaccine. The V gene lost 5 bases and the J gene lost 6 bases, with 10 bases spanning the gap. The CDR3 spans 12 residues. Germline loops: CDR1 MNHEY, CDR2 SVGAGI. The assay was immunoSEQ multiplex PCR, and TCRdb's table has in-frame clones only and misses some. Of 100,000 to 120,000 clones listed, roughly nine tenths are singletons. This receptor was identified in an adult in good health. This chain links TRBV6-5 with TRBJ1-1, with D hard to call. Specimen: peripheral blood, collected on day 0 of MenACWY control vaccination. CDR3 nucleotides: TGTGCCAGCAGTCGCGGACCAGCTGAAGCTTTCTTT. Residues: CASSRGPAEAFF.